This TCR beta chain is from a study of CD8+CD57+ T cells in acquired aplastic anemia. Study-level information: Sorting CD4+ and CD8+ cells gave DNA averaging approximately 3 ug. Healthy donors had, on average, about 10.8 million reads for their CD4+ cells. Study-wide findings and caveats: The study found no significant CD8+ Simpson's diversity difference between patients and controls. Patients and controls turned out to have 25 to 30 CD8+ CDR3 sequences in common.

The CDR3 is 13 amino acids. CDR1 ENHRY and CDR2 SYGVKD come from the germline V gene. With 2 bases removed from V and 4 bases from J, the gap between germline ends came to 6 bases. Using genomic DNA as the template, TCR beta VDJ and CDR3 profiling was carried out. TCRdb fed the reads into MiXCR, producing one record per CDR3 protein. This sample yields over 150,000 distinct CDR3 sequences, of which roughly half are seen a single time; about 17% belongs to the top ten. Concerning this clonotype itself: Its specificity is unknown.

The sequence derives from a human donor in good health, serving as a control. The J gene is TRBJ1-5, the V gene TRBV10-3; D remains ambiguous. The sequenced sample was sorted CD4+, CD8+, or CD8+CD57+ T cells (not recorded which) from PBMCs. The CDR3 nucleotides are TGTGCCATCAGTGAGACCAGTAATCAGCCCCAGCATTTT. It is translated as CAISETSNQPQHF.